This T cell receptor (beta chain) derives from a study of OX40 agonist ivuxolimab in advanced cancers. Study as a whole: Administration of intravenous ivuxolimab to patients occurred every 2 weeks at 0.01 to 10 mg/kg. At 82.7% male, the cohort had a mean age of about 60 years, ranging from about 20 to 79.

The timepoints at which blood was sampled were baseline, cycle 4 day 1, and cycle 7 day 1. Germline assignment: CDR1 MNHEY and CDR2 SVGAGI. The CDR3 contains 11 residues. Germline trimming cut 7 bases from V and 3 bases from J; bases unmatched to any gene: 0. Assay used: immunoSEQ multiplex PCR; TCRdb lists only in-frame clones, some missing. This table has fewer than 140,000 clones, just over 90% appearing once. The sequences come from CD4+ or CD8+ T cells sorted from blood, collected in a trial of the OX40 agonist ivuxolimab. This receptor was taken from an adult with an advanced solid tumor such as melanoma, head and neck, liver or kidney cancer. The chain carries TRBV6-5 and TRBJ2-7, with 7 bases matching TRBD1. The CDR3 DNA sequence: TGTGCCAGCAACAGGGGCTACGAGCAGTACTTC. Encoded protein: CASNRGYEQYF.